This TCR beta chain was profiled in a study of CD8 T cells in Susac syndrome. Blood CD8+ and CD4+ T cells underwent high-throughput TCR beta sequencing. TEMRA cells underwent FACS enrichment and CD8+ and CD4+ T cells underwent negative isolation. With random hexamers, reverse transcription was performed on about 0.45 to 1 ug of RNA. Multiplex PCR with immunoSEQ amplified the TCR beta CDR3 across 54 Vbeta and 13 Jbeta. In TCRdb, the immunoSEQ multiplex PCR reads were re-called with MiXCR into one record per CDR3 protein. This sample has about 47,000 distinct CDR3 sequences; 85% to 95% occur once, and the top ten carry around 0.42%. Study-wide points: The authors acknowledged that the study's TCR sequencing and HLA analysis involved relatively few individuals.

V gave up 5 bases and J gave up 2 bases; unmatched junction bases: 10. CDR1 is MNHEY and CDR2 is SVGEGT in the germline V gene. The CDR3 extends over 16 amino acids. This clonotype has only one observation. The antigen is unknown. The receptor's source is a human donor in good health. Sequenced sample: CD8+ T cells from PBMCs. V usage is TRBV6-2 or TRBV6-3 and J usage is TRBJ2-7; 9 positions match TRBD1. The CDR3 region has the DNA TGTGCCAGCAGTGCCCTAACAGGGGGCCTTACCTACGAGCAGTACTTC. This translates into CASSALTGGLTYEQYF.